These 29 T cell receptor beta chains were sequenced from one sample in a study of T cells in localized non-small cell lung cancer. Clones were read by immunoSEQ multiplex PCR, and TCRdb kept only the in-frame ones, dropping some. The sample has tens of thousands of clones; around 87% are singletons. The material sequenced was peripheral blood, taken before any cancer treatment. Receptor source: a man aged 18-49 years with stage I lung adenocarcinoma.

This chain joins TRBV30 and TRBJ2-5, with 9 nucleotides matching TRBD1. Germline CDR1 reads GTSNPN; CDR2 reads SVGIG (reference sequence). The V gene end was trimmed by 7 bases and the J gene end by 5 bases; junction bases not matched to a gene: 8. This CDR3 spans 13 amino acids. CDR3: CASARDRVETQYF. CDR3 nucleotides: TGTGCCTCCGCCCGGGACAGGGTTGAGACCCAGTACTTC.

V gene TRBV14 combines with J gene TRBJ1-1; D call uncertain. The CDR3 consists of 13 residues. V shed 2 bases and J shed 7 bases, with 11 bases lying between them. Looked up from germline, CDR1 is SGHDN and CDR2 is FVKESK. The CDR3 reads CASSQSSFVEAFF. As DNA, the CDR3 is TGTGCCAGCAGCCAATCCTCTTTTGTTGAAGCTTTCTTT.

The rearrangement uses TRBV4-1 and TRBJ1-2; TRBD1 matches 8 bases. This CDR3 region has 15 residues. The V segment lost 2 bases and the J segment 2 bases; nucleotides outside the gene matches: 4. Germline assignment: CDR1 MGHRA and CDR2 YSYEKL. CDR3 residues: CASSQRQGANYGYTF. The CDR3 DNA reads TGCGCCAGCAGCCAAAGGCAGGGGGCGAACTATGGCTACACCTTC.

The chain combines TRBV5-4 with TRBJ2-2; 8 bases agree with TRBD1. This CDR3 region has 16 residues. V lost 3 bases and J lost 1; bases outside the gene matches: 5. Germline V gene data show CDR1 as SGHNT and CDR2 as YYREEE (reference sequence). The DNA of the CDR3 is TGTGCCAGCAGCTCCCGACAGGGGCTGAACACCGGGGAGCTGTTTTTT. This translates into CASSSRQGLNTGELFF.

This chain links TRBV2 with TRBJ1-2; TRBD1 is a possible D gene (5 bases). Germline V gives CDR1 SNHLY, CDR2 FYNNEI. The CDR3 is 16 amino acids. Trimming left V 6 bases short and J 8 bases short, with 25 bases between. The CDR3 here is CASSFLGTGMNAGYTF. In DNA form, the CDR3 reads TGTGCCAGCAGCTTCCTGGGGACGGGAATGAATGCAGGCTACACCTTC.

The chain carries TRBV7-9 and TRBJ1-3; 7 bases line up with TRBD1. Germline CDR1 is SEHNR and CDR2 is FQNEAQ (reference sequence). The CDR3 is 17 residues long. With V trimmed by 5 bases and J by 1 base, 11 bases remained unmatched. Written as DNA, the CDR3 is TGTGCCAGCAGCGTGCGGGACAGCCGAATTTCTGGAAACACCATATATTTT. Its protein product is CASSVRDSRISGNTIYF.

CDR3 region: CASSPIGDPIPQYF. CDR3 in DNA: TGCGCCAGCAGCCCGATCGGAGACCCAATTCCCCAGTATTTT. This chain joins TRBV4-1 and TRBJ2-3; the D is unclear. This CDR3 has 14 residues. Germline CDR1 and CDR2: MGHRA and YSYEKL. V lost 4 bases and J lost 12, with 20 bases in between.

The chain employs TRBV11-1 and TRBJ2-5; D remains ambiguous. The germline V gene has CDR1 SGHAT and CDR2 FQDESV (reference sequence). Trimming removed 1 base from V and 0 bases from J, with 6 bases in between. This CDR3 has 14 amino acids. The CDR3 here is CASSLGYYQETQYF. Here the CDR3 DNA reads TGTGCCAGCAGCTTAGGCTACTACCAAGAGACCCAGTACTTC.

J is TRBJ2-1 and V is TRBV5-1; D is possibly TRBD1 or TRBD2 (5 bases each). This CDR3 spans 16 amino acids. Germline values: CDR1 SGHRS, CDR2 YFSETQ. V lost 3 bases, J lost 0 bases, and 13 bases lay in between. The CDR3 DNA reads as TGCGCCAGCAGCTCGCCTCCGGGACCCTCCTACAATGAGCAGTTCTTC. It translates to CASSSPPGPSYNEQFF.

The chain links TRBV5-4 to TRBJ2-7; the D gene is possibly TRBD1 (6 bases). The CDR3 is 14 amino acids. The germline CDR1 and CDR2 sequences are SGHNT and YYREEE (reference sequence). Trimming left V 0 bases short and J 6 bases short, with 13 bases between. Written as DNA, the CDR3 is TGTGCCAGCAGCTTGGACGACGTGGGGGCCGAGCAGTACTTC. This codes for CASSLDDVGAEQYF.

The chain is built from TRBV19 and TRBJ2-3, with D perhaps TRBD1 or TRBD2 (5 bases each). Germline V CDR1 and CDR2: LNHDA, SQIVND (reference sequence). CDR3 length equals 16 residues. Trimming took 6 bases from V and 3 from J, leaving 19 bases between them. The CDR3 coding sequence is TGTGCCAGTAGCCTTTCAGGGCAGGGCGGGACAGATACGCAGTATTTT. It yields the protein CASSLSGQGGTDTQYF.

The chain has TRBV19 and TRBJ1-4; the D is unclear. The ends were cut back, 9 bases at V and 2 bases at J, with 16 bases in the middle. Germline CDR1 reads LNHDA; CDR2 reads SQIVND (reference sequence). The CDR3 spans 15 residues. The CDR3 DNA is TGTGCCAGCAGAACTCAAGGGAGCACTAATGAAAAACTGTTTTTT. This sequence encodes CASRTQGSTNEKLFF.

This clone was observed a single time. The CDR3 here is CASSPRGHYEQYF. The CDR3 DNA follows: TGTGCCAGTAGTCCCAGGGGGCATTACGAGCAGTACTTC. This chain joins TRBV19 and TRBJ2-7; 8 nucleotides line up with TRBD1. This CDR3 has 13 amino acids. Germline loops: CDR1 LNHDA, CDR2 SQIVND (reference sequence). The trim removed 5 bases at V and 4 bases at J, leaving 4 bases unmatched.

The CDR3 DNA reads as TGTGCCAGCTCACGGCAGGGAGGGTTCACAGATACGCAGTATTTT. Its protein is CASSRQGGFTDTQYF. The V and J genes are TRBV18 and TRBJ2-3, with TRBD2 identical over 7 bases. V was pared by 4 bases and J by 2 bases, with 6 bases of the junction left unmatched. The V gene's germline CDR1 is KGHSH and CDR2 LQKENI. This CDR3 comprises 15 residues.

This clone was seen more than once but under ten times. The chain combines TRBV6-1 with TRBJ1-1, with unresolved D. Germline CDR1 and CDR2: MNHNS and SASEGT. Trimming pared 8 bases from V and 1 base from J, leaving 14 bases between. The CDR3 has 14 amino acids. CDR3 nucleotide sequence: TGTGCCAGCCAGAATTTGGCGAGGAACACTGAAGCTTTCTTT. This translates into CASQNLARNTEAFF.

V and J are TRBV18 and TRBJ2-7; D gene uncertain. The length of the CDR3 is 13 residues. Germline V gene data show CDR1 as KGHSH and CDR2 as LQKENI. Trimming shortened V by 3 bases and J by 3 bases, and 9 bases separated the two germline ends. CDR3 residues: CASSPDWGYEQYF. The DNA for the CDR3 is TGTGCCAGCTCACCTGACTGGGGCTACGAGCAGTACTTC.

The V gene is TRBV7-8, the J gene TRBJ1-5, with 9 bases identical to TRBD1. The CDR3 covers 16 residues. Trimming took 8 bases from V and 0 from J; bases not matched to a gene: 8. The V gene's germline CDR1 is SGHVS and CDR2 FQNEAQ. CDR3 nucleotide sequence: TGTGCCAGCCACATCGGGACAGGGTTTAGCAATCAGCCCCAGCATTTT. Its protein is CASHIGTGFSNQPQHF.

The chain uses TRBV2 and TRBJ2-2, with 8 bases fitting TRBD2. The germline CDR1 and CDR2 sequences are SNHLY and FYNNEI. V was pared by 3 bases and J by 4 bases, with 4 bases of the junction left unmatched. The CDR3 has 15 residues. Here the CDR3 reads CASSDGAGGTGELFF. The CDR3 DNA reads TGTGCCAGCAGTGACGGCGCGGGGGGCACCGGGGAGCTGTTTTTT.

About this clone itself: Within the sample, other DNA sequences also encode this same CDR3. The chain combines TRBV7-9 with TRBJ2-7; weak D call: TRBD1 (5 bases). V lost 5 bases, J lost 3 bases, and 8 bases lay in between. This CDR3 region has 12 residues. Germline assignment: CDR1 SEHNR and CDR2 FQNEAQ (reference sequence). The CDR3 nucleotides read TGTGCCAGCAGCCTGGACAACTACGAGCAGTACTTC. Protein product: CASSLDNYEQYF.

This clone was picked up one time. The rearrangement uses TRBV7-3 and TRBJ2-2, with 8 bases that match TRBD2. Germline V gene data show CDR1 as SGHTA and CDR2 as FQGTGA. The CDR3 sequence is 16 residues long. V shed 1 base and J 2 bases; nucleotides not matched to a gene: 3. CDR3 residues: CASSLIRTSNTGELFF. CDR3 bases: TGTGCCAGCAGCTTAATTAGGACTAGCAACACCGGGGAGCTGTTTTTT. The full variable domain, completed using reference TRBV7-3 and TRBJ2-2, is GAGVSQTPSNKVTEKGKYVELRCDPISGHTALYWYRQSLGQGPEFLIYFQGTGAADDSGLPNDRFFAVRPEGSVSTLKIQRTERGDSAVYLCASSLIRTSNTGELFFGEGSRLTVL.

CDR3 bases: TGCGCCAGCAGCCAAGAACTACAGGGTTCCGGGGAGCTGTTTTTT. It is translated as CASSQELQGSGELFF. The genes are TRBV4-3 and TRBJ2-2; the D gene is possibly TRBD1 (6 bases). The ends were cut back, 0 bases at V and 6 bases at J, with 11 bases in the middle. Looked up from germline, CDR1 is LGHNA and CDR2 is YSLEER. CDR3 size: 15 residues.

This clone was detected only once. The V call is TRBV2, the J call TRBJ2-3, with TRBD2 matching over 12 bases. The ends lost 5 bases at V and 6 bases at J; junction bases unmatched: 3. This CDR3 is built from 14 residues. Germline V gene data show CDR1 as SNHLY and CDR2 as FYNNEI. The CDR3 region has the DNA TGTGCCAGCAGTAAAGGACTAGCGGGGGATACGCAGTATTTT. It specifies CASSKGLAGDTQYF.

This sequence joins TRBV30 and TRBJ1-4; TRBD1 aligns across 9 bases. This CDR3 contains 14 residues. V lost 3 bases and J lost 8; bases outside the gene matches: 7. Germline-derived CDR1 and CDR2 are GTSNPN and SVGIG (reference sequence). The CDR3 loop is CAWSAQGAGEKLFF. CDR3 DNA: TGTGCCTGGAGCGCACAGGGGGCGGGAGAAAAACTGTTTTTT.

The CDR3 here is CASSLLGGKNQPQHF. DNA of the CDR3: TGTGCCAGCAGTTTACTGGGAGGGAAGAATCAGCCCCAGCATTTT. The V gene is TRBV27, the J gene TRBJ1-5; no definite D call. CDR3 length equals 15 residues. V lost 2 bases, J lost 4 bases, and 12 bases lay in between. The germline V gene has CDR1 MNHEY and CDR2 SMNVEV (reference sequence).

This sequence joins TRBV5-6 and TRBJ1-4, with D possibly TRBD1 on 6 matching bases. V was shortened by 6 bases and J by 2 bases, with 17 bases between the two germline ends. The CDR3 sequence is 16 residues long. Germline CDR1 is SGHDT and CDR2 is YYEEEE. CDR3 residues: CASTLLPGATNEKLFF. The CDR3 DNA is TGTGCCAGCACCCTCTTACCAGGGGCGACTAATGAAAAACTGTTTTTT.

The chain employs TRBV18 and TRBJ1-1; D is ambiguous. Germline loops: CDR1 KGHSH, CDR2 LQKENI. The V end lost 2 bases, the J end lost 0 bases, and 13 bases lay between the germline ends. The CDR3 is 16 residues long. CDR3 bases: TGTGCCAGCTCACCATTGCGGGTGGGATTGAACACTGAAGCTTTCTTT. Protein product: CASSPLRVGLNTEAFF. Full variable domain (outside the CDR3, taken from reference TRBV18 and TRBJ1-1): NAGVMQNPRHLVRRRGQEARLRCSPMKGHSHVYWYRQLPEEGLKFMVYLQKENIIDESGMPKERFSAEFPKEGPSILRIQQVVRGDSAAYFCASSPLRVGLNTEAFFGQGTRLTVV.

This chain joins TRBV29-1 and TRBJ1-1; D gene unclear. V lost 4 bases to trimming and J lost 1 base, with 13 bases between them. Germline CDR1 is SQVTM and CDR2 is ANQGSEA. The CDR3 runs 14 residues. The CDR3 region is CSVGYQIQNTEAFF. CDR3 coding DNA: TGCAGCGTTGGGTATCAGATTCAGAACACTGAAGCTTTCTTT.

This clone was seen a few times. The V gene is TRBV5-4, the J gene TRBJ2-1, with D possibly matching TRBD2 (6 bases). The length of the CDR3 is 15 residues. Germline CDR1 reads SGHNT; CDR2 reads YYREEE (reference sequence). The ends were cut back, 0 bases at V and 2 bases at J, with 9 bases in the middle. The DNA of the CDR3 is TGTGCCAGCAGCTTGGGGAGGGAGGCCTACAATGAGCAGTTCTTC. This codes for CASSLGREAYNEQFF.

The V call is TRBV5-4, the J call TRBJ1-2; 8 nucleotides line up with TRBD1. Per germline, CDR1 SGHNT and CDR2 YYREEE (reference sequence). J lost 3 bases, V lost 4 bases, and 5 bases had no gene match. This CDR3 region has 14 residues. The CDR3 nucleotides are TGTGCCAGCAGCCGGACAGGGAACTACTATGGCTACACCTTC. Its translation is CASSRTGNYYGYTF.